This note documents a single T cell receptor (beta chain) sequence. This receptor's antigen is unknown. Base qualities were left out, and no much larger clone turns up one base away. The source of the sample is a study of radiotherapy plus CTLA-4 blockade in lung cancer (dated 2018 in TCRdb). As for the study more broadly: Among the enrolled patients, about 19% had an objective response, and 31% reached disease control.

The study evaluated CTLA-4 blockade (ipilimumab) given together with focal radiation therapy in patients who had chemo-refractory metastatic non-small-cell lung cancer. The library was produced with the immunoSEQ multiplex PCR assay. The table was pulled from immuneACCESS by TCRdb, which kept in-frame rearrangements only. Such tables lose some clones; where checked, under half of the loss comes from unresolved V genes, and the rest has no known cause. The sample profile shows tens of thousands of clones; about 85% of them were found once. 8.5% of the sample is held by the ten biggest clonotypes. Study-wide conclusions, independent of this receptor: After treatment with radiotherapy and ipilimumab, TCR clones that originated in tumors expanded in peripheral blood. Increased serum interferon-beta after radiation, together with early dynamic changes in blood T cell clones, were reported to be the strongest predictors of response.

This sample comprised peripheral blood, obtained from a patient treated with radiotherapy plus ipilimumab. The sequence was collected from a human donor with non-small cell lung cancer who had a complete response to radiotherapy plus ipilimumab.

The encoded CDR3 is CASNQRESGANVLTF. The DNA sequence follows: TGTGCCAGCAACCAAAGGGAGTCTGGGGCCAACGTCCTGACTTTC. Rearrangement joined TRBV6-1 to TRBJ2-6; the D gene is perhaps TRBD2, from 5 matching bases. V is clipped by 7 bases and J by 1 base, and the sequence between their germline boundaries is 11 bases long. Reading the germline V gene gives CDR1 MNHNS and CDR2 SASEGT. The CDR3 runs 15 residues from the cysteine to the phenylalanine. Only CDR3 DNA remains: 45 bases, in frame from the first base.